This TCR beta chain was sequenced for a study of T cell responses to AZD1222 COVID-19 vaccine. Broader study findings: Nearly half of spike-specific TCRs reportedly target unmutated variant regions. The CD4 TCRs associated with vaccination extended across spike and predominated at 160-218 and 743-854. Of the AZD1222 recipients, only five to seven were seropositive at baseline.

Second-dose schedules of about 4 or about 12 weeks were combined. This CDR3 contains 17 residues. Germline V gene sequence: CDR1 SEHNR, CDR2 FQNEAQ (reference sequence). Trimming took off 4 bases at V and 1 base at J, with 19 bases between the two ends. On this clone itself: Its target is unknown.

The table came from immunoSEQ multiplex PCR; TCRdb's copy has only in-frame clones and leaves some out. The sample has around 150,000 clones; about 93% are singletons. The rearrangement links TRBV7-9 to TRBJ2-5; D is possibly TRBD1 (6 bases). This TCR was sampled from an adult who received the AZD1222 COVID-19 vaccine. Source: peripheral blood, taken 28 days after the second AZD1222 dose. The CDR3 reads CASSYPVGGSPQETQYF. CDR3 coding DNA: TGTGCCAGCAGCTACCCCGTAGGGGGAAGTCCCCAAGAGACCCAGTACTTC.